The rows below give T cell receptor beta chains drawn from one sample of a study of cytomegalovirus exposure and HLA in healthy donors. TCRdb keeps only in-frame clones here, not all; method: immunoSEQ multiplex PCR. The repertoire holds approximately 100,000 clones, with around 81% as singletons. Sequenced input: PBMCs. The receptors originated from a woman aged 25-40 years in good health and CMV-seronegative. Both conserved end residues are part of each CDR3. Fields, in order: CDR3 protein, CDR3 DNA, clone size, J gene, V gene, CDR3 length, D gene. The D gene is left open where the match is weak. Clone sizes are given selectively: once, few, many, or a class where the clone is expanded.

CDR3aa: CASSLQGAREKLFF; CDR3nt: TGTGCCAGCAGTCTACAGGGGGCTCGTGAAAAACTGTTTTTT; abundance: .; j_gene: TRBJ1-4; v_gene: TRBV7-8; len: 14; d_gene: TRBD1
CDR3aa: CASGTRDRGPNQPQHF; CDR3nt: TGTGCCAGCGGAACCCGGGACAGGGGACCCAATCAGCCCCAGCATTTT; abundance: .; j_gene: TRBJ1-5; v_gene: TRBV28; len: 16; d_gene: TRBD1
CDR3aa: CASSLGQEYSSYNEQFF; CDR3nt: TGTGCCAGCAGCTTAGGACAGGAATACAGCTCCTACAATGAGCAGTTCTTC; abundance: .; j_gene: TRBJ2-1; v_gene: TRBV9; len: 17; d_gene: TRBD1
CDR3aa: CASSTLSGQGEGIPEAFF; CDR3nt: TGCGCCAGCAGCACTCTTTCAGGCCAGGGGGAAGGAATCCCTGAAGCTTTCTTT; abundance: .; j_gene: TRBJ1-1; v_gene: TRBV4-1; len: 18; d_gene: TRBD1
CDR3aa: CASDRSGRYNEQFF; CDR3nt: TGTGCCAGCGACCGTAGCGGGAGATACAATGAGCAGTTCTTC; abundance: .; j_gene: TRBJ2-1; v_gene: TRBV13; len: 14; d_gene: TRBD2
CDR3aa: CASTPAGRGQETQYF; CDR3nt: TGCGCCAGCACCCCGGCTGGACGAGGGCAGGAGACCCAGTACTTC; abundance: once; j_gene: TRBJ2-5; v_gene: TRBV5-1; len: 15; d_gene: .
CDR3aa: CASSPKETGGGLEQYF; CDR3nt: TGCGCCAGCAGTCCGAAAGAGACAGGGGGGGGTCTCGAGCAGTACTTC; abundance: .; j_gene: TRBJ2-7; v_gene: TRBV23-1; len: 16; d_gene: TRBD1
CDR3aa: CASSQPRSKNIQYF; CDR3nt: TGCGCCAGCAGCCAACCCCGGTCCAAAAACATTCAGTACTTC; abundance: .; j_gene: TRBJ2-4; v_gene: TRBV4-1; len: 14; d_gene: .
CDR3aa: CASSEERENIQYF; CDR3nt: TGTGCCAGCAGTGAAGAGCGGGAAAACATTCAGTACTTC; abundance: few; j_gene: TRBJ2-4; v_gene: TRBV2; len: 13; d_gene: .
CDR3aa: CATLGPGLPYEQYF; CDR3nt: TGTGCCACCCTAGGGCCGGGACTCCCCTACGAGCAGTACTTC; abundance: .; j_gene: TRBJ2-7; v_gene: TRBV11-2; len: 14; d_gene: .
CDR3aa: CATLLDSNYGYTF; CDR3nt: TGTGCCACCCTACTTGACAGCAACTATGGCTACACCTTC; abundance: .; j_gene: TRBJ1-2; v_gene: TRBV10-3; len: 13; d_gene: .
CDR3aa: CASSNTGPHGTGELFF; CDR3nt: TGTGCCAGCAGTAATACAGGGCCCCACGGCACCGGGGAGCTGTTTTTT; abundance: few; j_gene: TRBJ2-2; v_gene: TRBV11-3; len: 16; d_gene: .
CDR3aa: CASSSTGETQYF; CDR3nt: TGTGCCAGCAGCTCGACGGGAGAGACCCAGTACTTC; abundance: .; j_gene: TRBJ2-5; v_gene: TRBV11-2; len: 12; d_gene: .
CDR3aa: CASSLRQEGRYGYTF; CDR3nt: TGCGCCAGCAGCTTGAGACAGGAAGGTCGGTATGGCTACACCTTC; abundance: .; j_gene: TRBJ1-2; v_gene: TRBV5-1; len: 15; d_gene: .
CDR3aa: CASSVVGETTEAFF; CDR3nt: TGTGCCAGCAGCGTAGTTGGAGAAACCACTGAAGCTTTCTTT; abundance: .; j_gene: TRBJ1-1; v_gene: TRBV9; len: 14; d_gene: .
CDR3aa: CASSSVEGWRSTTDEQYF; CDR3nt: TGTGCCAGCAGCTCGGTGGAGGGATGGCGGAGCACTACCGACGAGCAGTACTTC; abundance: .; j_gene: TRBJ2-7; v_gene: TRBV11-2; len: 18; d_gene: .
CDR3aa: CASSHGGFTDTQYF; CDR3nt: TGCGCCAGCAGCCACGGCGGTTTCACAGATACGCAGTATTTT; abundance: .; j_gene: TRBJ2-3; v_gene: TRBV5-1; len: 14; d_gene: .
CDR3aa: CASSDRLWANEKLFF; CDR3nt: TGTGCCAGTAGCGACAGGCTATGGGCTAATGAAAAACTGTTTTTT; abundance: .; j_gene: TRBJ1-4; v_gene: TRBV19; len: 15; d_gene: .
CDR3aa: CASSSLAGETQYF; CDR3nt: TGTGCCAGCAGCTCCCTAGCCGGAGAGACCCAGTACTTC; abundance: .; j_gene: TRBJ2-5; v_gene: TRBV9; len: 13; d_gene: .
CDR3aa: CASSLGQLLDNSPLHF; CDR3nt: TGTGCCAGCAGCCTGGGACAGCTCCTAGATAATTCACCCCTCCACTTT; abundance: .; j_gene: TRBJ1-6; v_gene: TRBV5-4; len: 16; d_gene: TRBD1
CDR3aa: CASSATGQGQYEQYF; CDR3nt: TGTGCCAGCAGTGCCACGGGACAGGGGCAATACGAGCAGTACTTC; abundance: .; j_gene: TRBJ2-7; v_gene: TRBV27; len: 15; d_gene: TRBD1
CDR3aa: CASSEHTNTGELFF; CDR3nt: TGTGCCAGTAGTGAACATACGAACACCGGGGAGCTGTTTTTT; abundance: .; j_gene: TRBJ2-2; v_gene: TRBV19; len: 14; d_gene: .
CDR3aa: CATSRADRESYNEQFF; CDR3nt: TGTGCCACCAGCAGAGCCGACAGGGAATCCTACAATGAGCAGTTCTTC; abundance: .; j_gene: TRBJ2-1; v_gene: TRBV15; len: 16; d_gene: TRBD1
CDR3aa: CASSQVTGRGYTF; CDR3nt: TGCGCCAGCAGCCAGGTAACAGGGCGAGGCTACACCTTC; abundance: .; j_gene: TRBJ1-2; v_gene: TRBV4-1; len: 13; d_gene: .
CDR3aa: CASSLKRESEQYF; CDR3nt: TGTGCCAGCAGCTTAAAGCGGGAGAGCGAGCAGTACTTC; abundance: .; j_gene: TRBJ2-7; v_gene: TRBV7-3; len: 13; d_gene: TRBD2
CDR3aa: CSSSPGPRGPYQPQHF; CDR3nt: TGTTCCAGCAGCCCAGGGCCCAGGGGGCCCTATCAGCCCCAGCATTTT; abundance: .; j_gene: TRBJ1-5; v_gene: TRBV7-9; len: 16; d_gene: TRBD1
CDR3aa: CSSRSLGRRNTEAFF; CDR3nt: TGTTCCAGCAGGTCCCTCGGGAGGAGGAACACTGAAGCTTTCTTT; abundance: .; j_gene: TRBJ1-1; v_gene: TRBV7-9; len: 15; d_gene: .
CDR3aa: CASSLPVGANTGELFF; CDR3nt: TGTGCCAGCAGCTTACCCGTGGGAGCGAACACCGGGGAGCTGTTTTTT; abundance: .; j_gene: TRBJ2-2; v_gene: TRBV13; len: 16; d_gene: .
CDR3aa: CAWSARQGQNEKLFF; CDR3nt: TGTGCCTGGAGTGCCAGACAGGGGCAGAATGAAAAACTGTTTTTT; abundance: .; j_gene: TRBJ1-4; v_gene: TRBV30; len: 15; d_gene: TRBD1
CDR3aa: CAWTPGTGKMNTEAFF; CDR3nt: TGTGCCTGGACCCCCGGGACAGGGAAGATGAACACTGAAGCTTTCTTT; abundance: few; j_gene: TRBJ1-1; v_gene: TRBV30; len: 16; d_gene: TRBD1
CDR3aa: CASSFTSGRREQYF; CDR3nt: TGTGCCAGCAGCTTTACTAGCGGGAGGCGCGAGCAGTACTTC; abundance: .; j_gene: TRBJ2-7; v_gene: TRBV7-2; len: 14; d_gene: TRBD2
CDR3aa: CASSLVEGGGNTIYF; CDR3nt: TGTGCCAGCAGCTTGGTCGAGGGCGGTGGAAACACCATATATTTT; abundance: .; j_gene: TRBJ1-3; v_gene: TRBV5-6; len: 15; d_gene: .
CDR3aa: CASSWGLVTEAFF; CDR3nt: TGTGCCAGCAGCTGGGGACTGGTCACTGAAGCTTTCTTT; abundance: .; j_gene: TRBJ1-1; v_gene: TRBV7-9; len: 13; d_gene: .
CDR3aa: CASSQTGSSYEQYF; CDR3nt: TGTGCCAGCAGCCAGACAGGTAGCTCCTACGAGCAGTACTTC; abundance: .; j_gene: TRBJ2-7; v_gene: TRBV5-8; len: 14; d_gene: .
CDR3aa: CASTLFGTGELFF; CDR3nt: TGTGCCAGCACCCTATTCGGCACCGGGGAGCTGTTTTTT; abundance: .; j_gene: TRBJ2-2; v_gene: TRBV7-3; len: 13; d_gene: .
CDR3aa: CASSLGQGHAKNTEAFF; CDR3nt: TGCGCCAGCAGCTTGGGACAGGGACACGCGAAGAACACTGAAGCTTTCTTT; abundance: .; j_gene: TRBJ1-1; v_gene: TRBV5-1; len: 17; d_gene: TRBD1
CDR3aa: CASSIERQRYEQYF; CDR3nt: TGTGCCAGCAGTATAGAGAGGCAGAGGTACGAGCAGTACTTC; abundance: .; j_gene: TRBJ2-7; v_gene: TRBV6-1; len: 14; d_gene: .
CDR3aa: CAWSVSGRTDTQYF; CDR3nt: TGTGCCTGGAGTGTTAGCGGGAGGACAGATACGCAGTATTTT; abundance: .; j_gene: TRBJ2-3; v_gene: TRBV30; len: 14; d_gene: TRBD2
CDR3aa: CASSAGTGLGTEAFF; CDR3nt: TGTGCCAGCAGTGCCGGGACAGGGCTGGGCACTGAAGCTTTCTTT; abundance: .; j_gene: TRBJ1-1; v_gene: TRBV27; len: 15; d_gene: TRBD1
CDR3aa: CASSHPAGPSVGLTDTQYF; CDR3nt: TGCGCCAGCAGCCACCCTGCGGGACCTAGTGTGGGCCTCACAGATACGCAGTATTTT; abundance: .; j_gene: TRBJ2-3; v_gene: TRBV5-1; len: 19; d_gene: .
CDR3aa: CASSADGHSTGELFF; CDR3nt: TGTGCCAGCAGCGCAGACGGACACAGCACCGGGGAGCTGTTTTTT; abundance: .; j_gene: TRBJ2-2; v_gene: TRBV9; len: 15; d_gene: .
CDR3aa: CASSLSQNTDTQYF; CDR3nt: TGTGCCAGCAGCTTATCCCAGAACACAGATACGCAGTATTTT; abundance: .; j_gene: TRBJ2-3; v_gene: TRBV5-4; len: 14; d_gene: .
CDR3aa: CSAWAGTGETQYF; CDR3nt: TGCAGCGCCTGGGCCGGGACAGGAGAGACCCAGTACTTC; abundance: .; j_gene: TRBJ2-5; v_gene: TRBV29-1; len: 13; d_gene: TRBD1
CDR3aa: CASSFGQGAPYEQYF; CDR3nt: TGTGCCAGCAGTTTCGGCCAGGGTGCTCCCTACGAGCAGTACTTC; abundance: .; j_gene: TRBJ2-7; v_gene: TRBV27; len: 15; d_gene: .
CDR3aa: CASSAGTAAYEQYF; CDR3nt: TGTGCCAGCAGTGCCGGGACTGCGGCCTACGAGCAGTACTTC; abundance: .; j_gene: TRBJ2-7; v_gene: TRBV6-1; len: 14; d_gene: .
CDR3aa: CASSLAGGVETEAFF; CDR3nt: TGTGCCAGCAGCTTGGCGGGGGGCGTGGAGACTGAAGCTTTCTTT; abundance: .; j_gene: TRBJ1-1; v_gene: TRBV7-2; len: 15; d_gene: .
CDR3aa: CASSGLARGQVGYTF; CDR3nt: TGTGCCAGCAGCGGACTTGCCAGGGGGCAGGTTGGCTACACCTTC; abundance: few; j_gene: TRBJ1-2; v_gene: TRBV6-1; len: 15; d_gene: TRBD1
CDR3aa: CASSPGTGNEKLFF; CDR3nt: TGTGCCAGCAGTCCCGGGACAGGGAATGAAAAACTGTTTTTT; abundance: .; j_gene: TRBJ1-4; v_gene: TRBV6-5; len: 14; d_gene: TRBD1
CDR3aa: CASNTVGGYTF; CDR3nt: TGTGCCAGCAATACAGTGGGCGGCTACACCTTC; abundance: .; j_gene: TRBJ1-2; v_gene: TRBV2; len: 11; d_gene: .
CDR3aa: CASSPRTGAEAQYF; CDR3nt: TGTGCCAGCAGCCCCAGGACAGGGGCAGAGGCCCAGTACTTC; abundance: .; j_gene: TRBJ2-5; v_gene: TRBV7-2; len: 14; d_gene: TRBD1
CDR3aa: CASSFAGADNEQFF; CDR3nt: TGCGCCAGCAGCTTCGCGGGAGCAGACAATGAGCAGTTCTTC; abundance: .; j_gene: TRBJ2-1; v_gene: TRBV5-1; len: 14; d_gene: TRBD2
CDR3aa: CASSSGEFSSGNTIYF; CDR3nt: TGCGCCAGCAGCTCAGGGGAGTTTAGCTCTGGAAACACCATATATTTT; abundance: once; j_gene: TRBJ1-3; v_gene: TRBV5-1; len: 16; d_gene: .
CDR3aa: CASTLLGGKDTDTQYF; CDR3nt: TGTGCCAGCACCTTACTGGGAGGGAAAGACACAGATACGCAGTATTTT; abundance: .; j_gene: TRBJ2-3; v_gene: TRBV6-4; len: 16; d_gene: TRBD2
CDR3aa: CASSPRGSEVLNTEAFF; CDR3nt: TGTGCCAGCAGCCCCCGGGGTTCCGAAGTGCTGAACACTGAAGCTTTCTTT; abundance: .; j_gene: TRBJ1-1; v_gene: TRBV7-2; len: 17; d_gene: .
CDR3aa: CASSLTTGAFYEQYF; CDR3nt: TGTGCCAGCAGTTTGACGACAGGAGCCTTTTACGAGCAGTACTTC; abundance: .; j_gene: TRBJ2-7; v_gene: TRBV27; len: 15; d_gene: .